This passage covers 17 T cell receptor beta chains from one sample sequenced in a study of neurological immune-mediated disorders. MiXCR was run by TCRdb on the 5' RACE reads, yielding one entry per CDR3 protein. There are some 47,000 distinct CDR3 sequences in the sample; about 22% occur only once, and about 4.5% lies in the top ten. Indicated time point: technical triplicate 3. Sequencing input: PBMCs. These receptors all stem from a man between 60 and 70 years old with HTLV-1-associated myelopathy (HAM/TSP).

Notes on this clonotype: A much larger clone lies one base from this, so it may be a read error. J is TRBJ2-7 and V is TRBV28; D ambiguous. Trimming removed 10 bases at V and 6 bases at J, with 13 bases between. The CDR3 length is 11 residues. Germline V gives CDR1 MDHEN, CDR2 SYDVKM. The DNA of the CDR3 is TGTGCCATCCTGAAATGTGGCGAGCAGTACTTC. Translating it yields CAILKCGEQYF.

This clonotype came up many times. This chain connects TRBV5-1 to TRBJ1-2; D might be TRBD1 (6 bases). The germline V gene encodes CDR1 SGHRS and CDR2 YFSETQ. With 4 bases removed from V and 0 bases from J, the gap between germline ends came to 10 bases. The length of the CDR3 is 14 residues. The CDR3 DNA is TGCGCCAGCAGCCCCGGGACAACTAACTATGGCTACACCTTC. This codes for CASSPGTTNYGYTF.

This clonotype was found many times. The chain links TRBV20-1 to TRBJ2-1, with TRBD2 matching over 11 bases. J lost 4 bases, V lost 1 base, and 12 bases had no gene match. The CDR3 has 18 residues. Germline V gives CDR1 DFQATT, CDR2 SNEGSKA (reference sequence). The CDR3: CSARGVRVTSGSYNEQFF. DNA of the CDR3: TGCAGTGCTAGAGGGGTTAGGGTCACTAGCGGGAGTTACAATGAGCAGTTCTTC.

This clonotype has a count of ten or more. V usage is TRBV10-3 and J usage is TRBJ2-1; 7 bases are a match to TRBD1. The V gene's germline CDR1 is ENHRY and CDR2 SYGVKD. With V trimmed by 10 bases and J by 3 bases, 12 bases remained unmatched. The CDR3 has 15 residues. CDR3 amino acids: CATEPGQAVYNEQFF. The CDR3 DNA is TGTGCCACCGAACCCGGACAGGCGGTCTACAATGAGCAGTTCTTC.

Ten or more counts support this clonotype. The chain joins TRBV3-1 to TRBJ2-2, with D unresolved. Germline V CDR1 and CDR2: LGHDT, YNNKEL (reference sequence). CDR3 length: 11 amino acids. Trimming removed 3 bases at V and 8 bases at J, with 4 bases between. This chain's CDR3 is CASSQAGELFF. The DNA for the CDR3 is TGTGCCAGCAGCCAGGCGGGGGAGCTGTTTTTT.

There are many counts of this clonotype. The chain couples TRBV20-1 to TRBJ2-7; 10 bases align to TRBD1. The germline gives CDR1 DFQATT, CDR2 SNEGSKA (reference sequence). J gave up 0 bases and V 6 bases, and 11 bases lay outside the gene matches. The CDR3 length is 16 residues. The CDR3 nucleotides are TGCAGTGCCAACAACCCGGGACAGGGGCTCTCCTACGAGCAGTACTTC. Translating it yields CSANNPGQGLSYEQYF.

In its sample, this clonotype was seen many times. This sequence joins TRBV9 and TRBJ2-3; 8 bases line up with TRBD1. V trimming: 3 bases; J trimming: 3 bases; junction bases outside the gene matches: 6. Germline CDR1 SGDLS, CDR2 YYNGEE. CDR3 length equals 15 residues. The CDR3 DNA is TGTGCCAGCAGCGCCGAGGACAGGGATACAGATACGCAGTATTTT. As protein: CASSAEDRDTDTQYF. The complete variable domain, with remaining parts taken from reference TRBV9 and TRBJ2-3, reads DSGVTQTPKHLITATGQRVTLRCSPRSGDLSVYWYQQSLDQGLQFLIQYYNGEERAKGNILERFSAQQFPDLHSELNLSSLELGDSALYFCASSAEDRDTDTQYFGPGTRLTVL.

This chain links TRBV20-1 with TRBJ2-2; the D is unclear. CDR3 length equals 13 residues. Germline V gives CDR1 DFQATT, CDR2 SNEGSKA (reference sequence). V gave up 5 bases and J gave up 2 bases, with 9 bases separating them. This CDR3 reads CSAEAANTGELFF. CDR3 nucleotide sequence: TGCAGTGCTGAGGCAGCCAACACCGGGGAGCTGTTTTTT.

With regard to this clonotype: This CDR3 is missing its conserved last phenylalanine or tryptophan, likely due to a read error. The J gene is TRBJ1-2, the V gene TRBV7-8; D perhaps matches TRBD1 (6 bases). Trimming removed 4 bases at V and 4 bases at J, with 16 bases between. The CDR3 spans 15 residues. Germline CDR1 is SGHVS and CDR2 is FQNEAQ. The chain's CDR3 is CASSSGGLRVYGYTI. The CDR3 DNA reads as TGTGCCAGCAGCTCGGGGGGCTTGAGGGTCTATGGCTACACCATC.

This clonotype was recorded at least ten times. The V and J genes are TRBV7-2 and TRBJ2-1, with 8 bases fitting TRBD2. J gave up 3 bases and V 1 base, and 5 bases lay outside the gene matches. Germline V lookup: CDR1 SGHTA, CDR2 FQGNSA. CDR3 size: 16 residues. The CDR3 loop reads CASSLGAGGGYNEQFF. In DNA, the CDR3 is TGTGCCAGCAGCTTAGGGGCGGGAGGAGGCTACAATGAGCAGTTCTTC.

This clonotype has only a few counts. V and J are TRBV7-2 and TRBJ2-1, with D unresolved. CDR3 length: 12 amino acids. Trimming left V 5 bases short and J 5 bases short, with 7 bases between. The V gene's germline CDR1 is SGHTA and CDR2 FQGNSA. The CDR3 reads CASSPPNNEQFF. Here the CDR3 DNA reads TGTGCCAGCAGCCCCCCGAACAATGAGCAGTTCTTC. Based on the CDR3 plus reference TRBV7-2 and TRBJ2-1, the full variable domain is GAGVSQSPSNKVTEKGKDVELRCDPISGHTALYWYRQSLGQGLEFLIYFQGNSAPDKSGLPSDRFSAERTGGSVSTLTIQRTQQEDSAVYLCASSPPNNEQFFGPGTRLTVL.

The sample holds many counts of this clonotype. The CDR3 loop is CASSLMGQHTEAFF. The CDR3 DNA reads as TGCGCCAGCAGCTTGATGGGACAGCACACTGAAGCTTTCTTT. The chain joins TRBV5-1 to TRBJ1-1, with 7 bases that match TRBD1. CDR1 SGHRS and CDR2 YFSETQ come from the germline V gene. This CDR3 is built from 14 residues. The V segment lost 1 base and the J segment 3 bases; nucleotides outside the gene matches: 3.

This clonotype is a singleton in its sample. An end of the junction does not agree with germline; a read error may underlie this. The V gene is TRBV5-1, the J gene TRBJ2-5; 7 bases map to TRBD1. Germline values: CDR1 SGHRS, CDR2 YFSETQ. The CDR3 runs to 15 residues. CDR3 in amino acids: CASSRKTGCQETQSF. CDR3 DNA sequence: TGCGCCAGCAGCCGGAAGACAGGGTGTCAAGAGACCCAGTCCTTC.

V and J are TRBV20-1 and TRBJ1-1, with D hard to call. This CDR3 comprises 12 residues. V gave up 3 bases and J gave up 10 bases, with 15 bases separating them. Germline-derived CDR1 and CDR2 are DFQATT and SNEGSKA (reference sequence). In DNA, the CDR3 is TGCAGTGCTAGCGTAGGAAGAGATGGAGCTTTCTTT. This codes for CSASVGRDGAFF.

This clonotype appeared many times. The chain uses TRBV2 and TRBJ2-5; perhaps TRBD2 as D (6 bases). Germline V lookup: CDR1 SNHLY, CDR2 FYNNEI. The CDR3 sequence is 15 residues long. V lost 2 bases and J 2 bases, leaving 12 bases between the germline ends. The CDR3 bases are TGTGCCAGCAGTGAAACTGCGGGGACTCAAGAGACCCAGTACTTC. It specifies CASSETAGTQETQYF.

The genes are TRBV4-1 and TRBJ1-4; TRBD1 matches 8 bases. The CDR3 consists of 16 residues. After removal of 1 base from V and 8 bases from J, the junction contained 9 bases not matched to a gene. Per germline, CDR1 MGHRA and CDR2 YSYEKL. The DNA for the CDR3 is TGCGCCAGCAGCCAAGTACCAGGGGGCTTAAGCGAAAAACTGTTTTTT. It specifies CASSQVPGGLSEKLFF.

This rearrangement joins TRBV10-2 to TRBJ2-7; D is unresolved. V was shortened by 1 base and J by 2 bases, with 6 bases between the two germline ends. CDR1 WSHSY and CDR2 SAAADI come from the germline V gene. The CDR3 is 13 residues long. DNA of the CDR3: TGCGCCAGCAGTGAGTTGTCGGCCTACGAGCAGTACTTC. This sequence encodes CASSELSAYEQYF.